Each of the 14 T cell receptor beta chains below was sequenced from the same sample in a study of blood T cell repertoires in COVID-19. The protocol was immunoSEQ multiplex PCR, while the TCRdb copy is restricted to in-frame clones and leaves out a portion. The sample gives 230,000 or so clones, about 80% of which show up once; roughly 3.1% is in the top ten. Sequenced material: PBMCs or T cells enriched from blood (not recorded which). All receptors derive from a man between 50 and 59 years old who had recovered from COVID-19.

The rearrangement joins TRBV5-6 to TRBJ1-2, with 9 bases aligning to TRBD1. The length of the CDR3 is 14 residues. Germline assignment: CDR1 SGHDT and CDR2 YYEEEE. The V segment lost 3 bases and the J segment 6 bases; nucleotides outside the gene matches: 6. CDR3 sequence: CASSWGQGEDGYTF. CDR3 nucleotides: TGTGCCAGCAGCTGGGGACAGGGAGAAGATGGCTACACCTTC.

This clone was observed a few times. The chain joins TRBV2 to TRBJ1-6, with D unresolved. The CDR3 is 14 amino acids. V was shortened by 4 bases and J by 2 bases, with 6 bases between the two germline ends. The germline V gene encodes CDR1 SNHLY and CDR2 FYNNEI. This chain's CDR3 is CASSAQTYNSPLHF. The CDR3 nucleotides read TGTGCCAGCAGTGCACAAACCTATAATTCACCCCTCCACTTT.

The chain links TRBV7-2 to TRBJ1-5; the D gene is possibly TRBD1 (5 bases). The CDR3 loop spans 15 amino acids. V was trimmed by 3 bases and J by 5 bases, leaving 14 bases between them. CDR1 and CDR2 (germline): SGHTA, FQGNSA. CDR3 amino acids: CASSFDSSTYQPQHF. CDR3 DNA: TGTGCCAGCAGCTTCGACAGCTCCACTTATCAGCCCCAGCATTTT.

The chain couples TRBV5-1 to TRBJ2-3, with a weak D call TRBD2 (6 bases). Trimming took 3 bases from V and 5 from J, leaving 13 bases between them. The CDR3 totals 14 residues. The germline V gene encodes CDR1 SGHRS and CDR2 YFSETQ. The CDR3 loop reads CASSSAAGRDTQYF. Here the CDR3 DNA reads TGCGCCAGCAGCTCCGCGGCGGGGAGAGATACGCAGTATTTT.

This chain connects TRBV30 to TRBJ1-1; D might be TRBD1 (6 bases). Deletions cut 4 bases from V and 3 bases from J, with 12 bases between. This CDR3 has 13 residues. Germline V CDR1 and CDR2: GTSNPN, SVGIG (reference sequence). DNA for the CDR3: TGTGCCTGGATAACAGGGTGGGACACTGAAGCTTTCTTT. Translating it yields CAWITGWDTEAFF.

The chain is built from TRBV7-2 and TRBJ1-1, with D perhaps TRBD1 (5 bases). This CDR3 region has 13 residues. CDR1 is SGHTA and CDR2 is FQGNSA in the germline V gene. V was clipped by 2 bases and J by 3 bases, with 7 bases between them. DNA of the CDR3: TGTGCCAGCAGCTTATCCAGGGACACTGAAGCTTTCTTT. Amino acid sequence: CASSLSRDTEAFF.

The rearrangement links TRBV30 to TRBJ1-5; D is uncertain. The V end was cut by 1 base, the J end by 5 bases, with 6 bases between. CDR1 is GTSNPN and CDR2 is SVGIG in the germline V gene (reference sequence). The CDR3 has 12 amino acids. CDR3 region: CAWSASDQPQHF. The CDR3 coding sequence is TGTGCCTGGAGTGCCAGTGATCAGCCCCAGCATTTT. The complete variable domain, with remaining parts taken from reference TRBV30 and TRBJ1-5, reads SQTIHQWPATLVQPVGSPLSLECTVEGTSNPNLYWYRQAAGRGLQLLFYSVGIGQISSEVPQNLSASRPQDRQFILSSKKLLLSDSGFYLCAWSASDQPQHFGDGTRLSIL.

CDR3 in amino acids: CASSKTVRQYTGELFF. CDR3 DNA sequence: TGTGCCAGCAGCAAAACCGTAAGACAGTACACCGGGGAGCTGTTTTTT. The chain has TRBV11-3 and TRBJ2-2; a possible D gene is TRBD1 (5 bases). CDR1 and CDR2 from the germline V gene are SGHNT and YENEEA. Trimming took 5 bases from V and 3 from J, leaving 16 bases between them. The CDR3 totals 16 residues.

The J gene is TRBJ1-3, the V gene TRBV6-5; 11 nucleotides agree with TRBD1. Germline CDR1 and CDR2: MNHEY and SVGAGI. V trimming: 2 bases; J trimming: 4 bases; junction bases outside the gene matches: 4. CDR3 length: 16 amino acids. For the CDR3, the DNA is TGTGCCAGCAGTTACCGTCGGACAGGGGGCGGAAACACCATATATTTT. Translated, it gives CASSYRRTGGGNTIYF.

This chain joins TRBV4-2 and TRBJ2-3; a possible D gene is TRBD2 (6 bases). The germline V gene has CDR1 LGHNA and CDR2 YNFKEQ. V lost 1 base, J lost 4 bases, and 12 bases lay in between. The CDR3 runs 15 residues. CDR3 protein: CASSQVAGSADTQYF. The CDR3 DNA reads as TGTGCCAGCAGCCAAGTGGCGGGATCGGCAGATACGCAGTATTTT.

V and J are TRBV4-2 and TRBJ2-1; 7 bases agree with TRBD1. V lost 1 base to trimming and J lost 5 bases; unmatched junction nucleotides: 5. The CDR3 totals 15 residues. Germline-derived CDR1 and CDR2 are LGHNA and YNFKEQ. The CDR3 coding sequence is TGTGCCAGCAGCCAAGGGACAGGAAGTAACAATGAGCAGTTCTTC. Amino acid sequence: CASSQGTGSNNEQFF.

The chain employs TRBV7-9 and TRBJ2-5; TRBD1 might be the D (5 bases). Germline CDR1 and CDR2: SEHNR and FQNEAQ (reference sequence). Trimming took 6 bases from V and 0 from J, leaving 11 bases between them. The CDR3 is 14 residues long. CDR3 sequence reads: CASRIGRDQETQYF. The CDR3 DNA is TGTGCCAGCAGGATAGGCAGGGACCAAGAGACCCAGTACTTC. The full variable domain, in which reference TRBV7-9 and TRBJ2-5 provide the parts outside the CDR3, is DTGVSQNPRHKITKRGQNVTFRCDPISEHNRLYWYRQTLGQGPEFLTYFQNEAQLEKSRLLSDRFSAERPKGSFSTLEIQRTEQGDSAMYLCASRIGRDQETQYFGPGTRLLVL.

This chain connects TRBV6-6 to TRBJ2-7; D is possibly TRBD1 (6 bases). The CDR3 loop spans 16 amino acids. Per germline, CDR1 MNHNY and CDR2 SVGAGI (reference sequence). Deletions cut 2 bases from V and 0 bases from J, with 14 bases between. CDR3 loop: CASSYTSGTPSYEQYF. CDR3 bases: TGTGCCAGCAGTTACACCTCCGGGACACCCTCCTACGAGCAGTACTTC.

This chain joins TRBV27 and TRBJ1-1; D ambiguous. CDR3 size: 13 residues. Per the germline V gene, CDR1 is MNHEY and CDR2 is SMNVEV (reference sequence). Trimming left V 10 bases short and J 1 base short, with 13 bases between. CDR3 in DNA: TGTGCCACCGCGCGGCAGCCGAACACTGAAGCTTTCTTT. This sequence encodes CATARQPNTEAFF.